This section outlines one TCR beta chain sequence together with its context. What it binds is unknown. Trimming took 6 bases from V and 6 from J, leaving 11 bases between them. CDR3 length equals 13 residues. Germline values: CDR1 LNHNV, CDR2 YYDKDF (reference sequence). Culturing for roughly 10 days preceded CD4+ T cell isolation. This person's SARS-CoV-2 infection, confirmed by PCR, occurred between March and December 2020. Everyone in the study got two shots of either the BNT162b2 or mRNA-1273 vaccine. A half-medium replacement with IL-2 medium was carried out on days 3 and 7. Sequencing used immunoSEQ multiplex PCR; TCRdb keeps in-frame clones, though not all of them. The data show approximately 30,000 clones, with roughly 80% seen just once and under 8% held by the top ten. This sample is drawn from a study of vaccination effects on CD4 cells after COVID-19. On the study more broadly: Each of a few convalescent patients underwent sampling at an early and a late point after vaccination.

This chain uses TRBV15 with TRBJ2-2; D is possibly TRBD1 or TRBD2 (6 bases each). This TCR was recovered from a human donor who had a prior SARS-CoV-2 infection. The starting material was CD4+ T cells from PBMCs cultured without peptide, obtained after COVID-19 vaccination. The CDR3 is CATRAGEAGELFF. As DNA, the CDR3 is TGTGCCACCAGGGCAGGGGAGGCCGGGGAGCTGTTTTTT.